In its sample, the clone carrying this T cell receptor beta chain was seen a few times. The sample is drawn from a study of human T cells and chemical hapten exposure. TCRdb used MiXCR to reprocess the RACE reads, holding one entry per CDR3 protein. Found here are approximately 180,000 distinct CDR3 sequences, almost 30% of them singletons; the top ten hold 2.5% to 3.5%. The CDR3 covers 18 residues. V trimming: 6 bases; J trimming: 1 base; junction bases outside the gene matches: 15. CDR1 and CDR2 (germline): DFQATT, SNEGSKA (reference sequence). Time point indicated: pre-sensitization, week 0. Treatment of the sample: therapeutic diphenylcyclopropenone sensitization with weekly scalp DPC.

Here the sequenced sample was whole blood, taken in connection with sensitization to the hapten diphenylcyclopropenone (DPC). The clonotype originates from a woman aged 30 to 39 with alopecia areata. Some clones in this sample may be carry-over from other donors' samples. The rearrangement joins TRBV20-1 to TRBJ2-6; 7 bases map to TRBD2. The CDR3 DNA sequence: TGCAGTGCGAACCCGAGATCCGGGGGGTATTCTGGGGCCAACGTCCTGACTTTC. Encoded protein: CSANPRSGGYSGANVLTF.